These 5 T cell receptor beta chains share one sample of origin, sequenced in a study of T cell responses to AZD1222 COVID-19 vaccine. Sequenced by immunoSEQ multiplex PCR; TCRdb stores in-frame clones only, minus some. The sample records 95,000 to 150,000 clones, about 87% being singletons. The sequencing here drew on peripheral blood, taken on day 0 of AZD1222 vaccination. The receptors derive from an adult in good health.

This clone was recorded only once. The CDR3 nucleotides are TGTGCCAGCAGTTCCGGACCATACGAGCAGTACTTC. This gives the protein CASSSGPYEQYF. The chain couples TRBV12-3 or TRBV12-4 to TRBJ2-7; D unclear. This CDR3 contains 12 residues. V was shortened by 4 bases and J by 4 bases, with 8 bases between the two germline ends.

J is TRBJ2-5 and V is TRBV19; perhaps TRBD2 as D (5 bases). The CDR3 totals 15 residues. CDR1 and CDR2 (germline): LNHDA, SQIVND (reference sequence). Between the trimmed V and J ends, which lost 7 bases and 1 base, there was a span of 16 bases. DNA of the CDR3: TGTGCCAGTACCTACCAAAGGGAGCGCCAAGAGACCCAGTACTTC. Its protein product is CASTYQRERQETQYF.

The CDR3 loop is CASSVAGYTEAFF. DNA for the CDR3: TGTGCCAGCAGCGTGGCAGGGTACACTGAAGCTTTCTTT. This chain links TRBV9 with TRBJ1-1, with D possibly TRBD1 on 5 matching bases. The length of the CDR3 is 13 residues. The V end lost 2 bases, the J end lost 3 bases, and 8 bases lay between the germline ends. Germline V CDR1 and CDR2: SGDLS, YYNGEE.

V and J are TRBV25-1 and TRBJ1-2, with D perhaps TRBD1 (5 bases). V was shortened by 2 bases and J by 8 bases, with 12 bases between the two germline ends. This CDR3 is 13 amino acids long. Germline V gene sequence: CDR1 MGHDK, CDR2 SYGVNS. The CDR3 nucleotides read TGTGCCAGCAGTGAAGGGGGGGAGATAGGCTACACCTTC. Its translation is CASSEGGEIGYTF.

The chain employs TRBV28 and TRBJ1-1; TRBD1 is a possible D gene (6 bases). The CDR3 runs to 14 residues. Germline lookup yields CDR1 MDHEN and CDR2 SYDVKM. The ends were cut back, 6 bases at V and 1 base at J, with 12 bases in the middle. The DNA for the CDR3 is TGTGCCAGCAGCTCACAGGGAGAGAACACTGAAGCTTTCTTT. This translates into CASSSQGENTEAFF.